This TCR beta chain comes out of a study of T cell repertoires in cytomegalovirus infection. TCRdb analysed the reads with MiXCR anew, one entry per CDR3 protein. The table lists about 360,000 distinct CDR3 sequences, 15% to 20% of them singletons. Findings of the study overall: Cumulative frequency of public TCR beta families picked out carriers of CMV plus the relevant HLA.

Trimming took 7 bases from V and 5 from J, leaving 7 bases between them. Per the germline V gene, CDR1 is ENHRY and CDR2 is SYGVKD. There are 11 residues in the CDR3. This clonotype occurred many times. Its antigen is not known. This TCR was recovered from a human donor in good health (CMV status not recorded). Some clones in this sample may be carry-over from other donors' samples. This chain connects TRBV10-3 to TRBJ2-3; no clear D. Sequencing was carried out using PBMCs. DNA of the CDR3: TGTGCCATCACCTCGAAAGATACGCAGTATTTT. Translating it yields CAITSKDTQYF.